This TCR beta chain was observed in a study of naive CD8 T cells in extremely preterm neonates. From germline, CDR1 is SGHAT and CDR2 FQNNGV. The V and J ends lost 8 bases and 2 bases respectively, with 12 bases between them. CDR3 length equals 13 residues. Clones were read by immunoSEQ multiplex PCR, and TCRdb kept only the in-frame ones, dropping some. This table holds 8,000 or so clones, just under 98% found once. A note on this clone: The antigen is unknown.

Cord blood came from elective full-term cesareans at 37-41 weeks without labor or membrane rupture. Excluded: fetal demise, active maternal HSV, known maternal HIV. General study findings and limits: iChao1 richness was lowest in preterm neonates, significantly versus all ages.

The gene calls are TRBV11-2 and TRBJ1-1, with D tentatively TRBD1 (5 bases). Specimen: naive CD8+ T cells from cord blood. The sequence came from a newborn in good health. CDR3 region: CASRGQGNTEAFF. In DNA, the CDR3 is TGTGCCAGCCGTGGGCAGGGTAACACTGAAGCTTTCTTT.